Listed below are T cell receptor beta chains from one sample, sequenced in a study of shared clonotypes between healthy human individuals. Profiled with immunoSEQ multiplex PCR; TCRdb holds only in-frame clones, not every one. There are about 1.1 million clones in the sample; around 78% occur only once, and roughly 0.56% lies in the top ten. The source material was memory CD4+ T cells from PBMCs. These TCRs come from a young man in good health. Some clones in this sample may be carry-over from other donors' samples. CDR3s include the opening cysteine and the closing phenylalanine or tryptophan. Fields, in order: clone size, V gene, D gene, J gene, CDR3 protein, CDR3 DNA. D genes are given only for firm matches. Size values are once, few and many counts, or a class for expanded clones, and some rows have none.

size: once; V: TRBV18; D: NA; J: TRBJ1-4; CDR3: CASSPRREREKLFF; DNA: TGTGCCAGCTCACCAAGGAGGGAACGGGAAAAACTGTTTTTT
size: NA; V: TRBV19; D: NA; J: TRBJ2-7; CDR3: CASSLVVRDAYEQYF; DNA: TGTGCCAGTAGTCTTGTAGTCCGGGACGCCTACGAGCAGTACTTC
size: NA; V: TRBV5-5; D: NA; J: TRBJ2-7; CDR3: CASSRTAFYEQYF; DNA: TGTGCCAGCAGCCGAACAGCCTTCTACGAGCAGTACTTC
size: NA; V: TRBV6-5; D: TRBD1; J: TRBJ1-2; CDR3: CASRDREEVYTF; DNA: TGTGCCAGCCGGGACAGGGAAGAGGTCTACACCTTC
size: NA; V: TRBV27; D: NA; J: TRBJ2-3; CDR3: CASSLQGGGSTDTQYF; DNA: TGTGCCAGCAGTCTCCAGGGGGGGGGTAGCACAGATACGCAGTATTTT
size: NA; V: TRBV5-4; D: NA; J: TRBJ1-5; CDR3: CASSVDSNQPQHF; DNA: TGTGCCAGCAGCGTCGACAGTAATCAGCCCCAGCATTTT
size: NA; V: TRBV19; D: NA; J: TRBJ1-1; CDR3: CASSSSQRRTEAFF; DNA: TGTGCCAGTAGCTCCTCACAGAGGAGGACTGAAGCTTTCTTT
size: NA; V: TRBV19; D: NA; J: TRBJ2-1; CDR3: CASGGSELAWNEQFF; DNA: TGTGCCAGCGGAGGATCGGAGCTAGCGTGGAATGAGCAGTTCTTC
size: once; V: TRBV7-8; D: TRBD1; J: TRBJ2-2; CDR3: CASSPARGPLRDTGELFF; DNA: TGTGCCAGCAGCCCAGCCAGGGGGCCACTCCGGGACACCGGGGAGCTGTTTTTT
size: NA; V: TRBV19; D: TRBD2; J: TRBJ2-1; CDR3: CASSIGGGLAGFNEQFF; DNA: TGTGCCAGTAGTATAGGGGGCGGACTAGCGGGTTTCAATGAGCAGTTCTTC
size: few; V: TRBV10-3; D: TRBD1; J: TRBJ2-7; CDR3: CAISPTGGREQYF; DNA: TGTGCCATCAGCCCAACAGGGGGGAGAGAGCAGTACTTC
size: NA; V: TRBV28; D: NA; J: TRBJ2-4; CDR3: CASSAFTGLENIQYF; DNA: TGTGCCAGCAGTGCCTTTACAGGGTTGGAGAACATTCAGTACTTC
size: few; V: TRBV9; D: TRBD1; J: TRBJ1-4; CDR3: CASSRGPNEKLFF; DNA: TGTGCCAGCTCAAGGGGGCCAAATGAAAAACTGTTTTTT
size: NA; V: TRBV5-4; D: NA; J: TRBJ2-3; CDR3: CASSLGQARTDTQYF; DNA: TGTGCCAGCAGCTTGGGCCAGGCTCGCACAGATACGCAGTATTTT
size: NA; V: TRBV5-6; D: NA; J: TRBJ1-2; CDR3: CASSLEVGNYGYTF; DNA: TGTGCCAGCAGCTTGGAGGTTGGAAACTATGGCTACACCTTC
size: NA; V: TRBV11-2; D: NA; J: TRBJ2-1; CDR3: CASSLDGVTYNEQFF; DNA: TGTGCCAGCAGCCTGGACGGCGTGACCTACAATGAGCAGTTCTTC
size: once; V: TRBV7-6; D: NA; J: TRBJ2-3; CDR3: CASSPHTDTQYF; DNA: TGTGCCAGCAGCCCACACACAGATACGCAGTATTTT
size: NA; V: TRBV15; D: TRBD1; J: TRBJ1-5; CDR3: CATSRVDRNQPQHF; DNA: TGTGCCACCAGCAGAGTGGACAGGAATCAGCCCCAGCATTTT
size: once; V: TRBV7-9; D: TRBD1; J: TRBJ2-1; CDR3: CASSVQGGRNEQFF; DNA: TGTGCCAGCAGCGTACAGGGGGGCAGGAATGAGCAGTTCTTC
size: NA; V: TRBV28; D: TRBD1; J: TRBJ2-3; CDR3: CASRTGGAGLTDTQYF; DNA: TGTGCCAGCAGGACAGGGGGAGCGGGCCTCACAGATACGCAGTATTTT
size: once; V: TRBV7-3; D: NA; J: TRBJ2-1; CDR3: CASSQPRADPMRTEQFF; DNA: TGTGCCAGCAGCCAACCTCGGGCAGATCCAATGAGGACGGAGCAGTTCTTC
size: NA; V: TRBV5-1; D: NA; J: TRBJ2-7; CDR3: CASHRGTSFSYEQYF; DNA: TGCGCCAGCCACCGGGGTACTTCCTTCTCCTACGAGCAGTACTTC
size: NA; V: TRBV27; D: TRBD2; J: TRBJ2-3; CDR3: CASSLGLAEINRGPDTQYF; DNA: TGTGCCAGCAGTTTAGGGCTAGCGGAAATCAATCGGGGCCCAGATACGCAGTATTTT
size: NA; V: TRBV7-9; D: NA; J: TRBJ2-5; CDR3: CASTKAQTQYF; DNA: TGTGCCAGCACCAAGGCCCAGACCCAGTACTTC
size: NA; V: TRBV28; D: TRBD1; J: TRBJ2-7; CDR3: CASSLAQGDPSREQYF; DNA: TGTGCCAGCAGTTTAGCACAGGGGGACCCCTCGCGGGAGCAGTACTTC
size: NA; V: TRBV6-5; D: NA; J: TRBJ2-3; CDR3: CASSYVRGSDTQYF; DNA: TGTGCCAGCAGTTACGTACGGGGCTCAGATACGCAGTATTTT
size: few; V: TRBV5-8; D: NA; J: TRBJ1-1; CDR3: CASSSAKIWTGNTEAFF; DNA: TGTGCCAGCAGCTCAGCCAAGATATGGACGGGCAACACTGAAGCTTTCTTT